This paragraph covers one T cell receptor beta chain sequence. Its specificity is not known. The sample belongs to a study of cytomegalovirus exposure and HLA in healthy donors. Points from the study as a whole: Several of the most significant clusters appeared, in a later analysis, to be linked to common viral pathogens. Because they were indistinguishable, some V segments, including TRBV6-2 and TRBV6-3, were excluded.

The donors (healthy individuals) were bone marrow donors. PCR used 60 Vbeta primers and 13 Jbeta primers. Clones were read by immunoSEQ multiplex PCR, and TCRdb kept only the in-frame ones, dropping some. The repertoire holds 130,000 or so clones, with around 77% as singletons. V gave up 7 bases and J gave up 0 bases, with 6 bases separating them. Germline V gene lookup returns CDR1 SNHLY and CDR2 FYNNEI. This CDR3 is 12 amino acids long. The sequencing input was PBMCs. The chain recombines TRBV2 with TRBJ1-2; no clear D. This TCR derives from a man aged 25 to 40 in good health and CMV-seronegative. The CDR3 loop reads CASNTANYGYTF. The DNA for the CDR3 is TGTGCCAGCAATACAGCTAACTATGGCTACACCTTC.